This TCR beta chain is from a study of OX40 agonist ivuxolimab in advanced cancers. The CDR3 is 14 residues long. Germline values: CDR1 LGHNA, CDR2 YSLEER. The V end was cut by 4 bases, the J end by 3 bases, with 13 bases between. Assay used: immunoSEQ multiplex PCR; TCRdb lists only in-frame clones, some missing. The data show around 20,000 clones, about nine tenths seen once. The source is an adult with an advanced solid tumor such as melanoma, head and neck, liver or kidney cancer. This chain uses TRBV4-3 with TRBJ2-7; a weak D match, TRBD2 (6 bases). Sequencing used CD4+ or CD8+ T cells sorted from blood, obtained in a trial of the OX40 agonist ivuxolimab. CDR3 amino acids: CASSRGDDNYEQYF. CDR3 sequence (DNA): TGCGCCAGCAGCCGCGGGGACGACAACTACGAGCAGTACTTC.